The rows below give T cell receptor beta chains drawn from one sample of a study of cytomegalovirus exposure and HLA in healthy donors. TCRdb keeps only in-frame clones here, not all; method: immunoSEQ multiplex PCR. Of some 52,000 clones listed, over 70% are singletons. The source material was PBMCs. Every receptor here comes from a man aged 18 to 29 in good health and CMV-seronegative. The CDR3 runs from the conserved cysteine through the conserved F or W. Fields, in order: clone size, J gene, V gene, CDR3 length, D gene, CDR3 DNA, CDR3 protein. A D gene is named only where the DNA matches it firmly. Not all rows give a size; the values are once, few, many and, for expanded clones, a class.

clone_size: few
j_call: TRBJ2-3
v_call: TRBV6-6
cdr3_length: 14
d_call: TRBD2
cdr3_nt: TGTGCCAGCAGCTCTGGACTAGTAGGGGATACGCAGTATTTT
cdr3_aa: CASSSGLVGDTQYF

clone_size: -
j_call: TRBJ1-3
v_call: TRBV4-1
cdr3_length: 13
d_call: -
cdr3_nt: TGCGGTAGTACAGCGGACCTCTCCAACACCATATATTTT
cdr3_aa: CGSTADLSNTIYF

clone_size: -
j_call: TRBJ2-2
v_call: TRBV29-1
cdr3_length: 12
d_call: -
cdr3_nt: TGCAGCGGACGGTGGGGCCACGGGGAGCTGTTTTTT
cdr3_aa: CSGRWGHGELFF

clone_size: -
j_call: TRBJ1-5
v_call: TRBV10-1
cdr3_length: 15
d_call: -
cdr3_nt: TGCGCCAGCCACACGGGACAACCATCGTATCAGCCCCAGCATTTT
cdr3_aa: CASHTGQPSYQPQHF

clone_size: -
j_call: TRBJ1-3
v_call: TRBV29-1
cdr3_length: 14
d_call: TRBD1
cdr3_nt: TGCAGCGTGGGGGACAGGGGGTCTGGAAACACCATATATTTT
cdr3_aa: CSVGDRGSGNTIYF

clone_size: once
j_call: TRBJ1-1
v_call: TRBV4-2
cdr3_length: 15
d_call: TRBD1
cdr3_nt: TGTGCCAGCAGCCAGGGACAGGGAGGGGACACTGAAGCTTTCTTT
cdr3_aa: CASSQGQGGDTEAFF

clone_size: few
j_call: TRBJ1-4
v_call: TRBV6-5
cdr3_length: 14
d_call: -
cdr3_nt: TGTGCCAGCAGGCCCGGGGGTTGGAATGAAAAACTGTTTTTT
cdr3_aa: CASRPGGWNEKLFF

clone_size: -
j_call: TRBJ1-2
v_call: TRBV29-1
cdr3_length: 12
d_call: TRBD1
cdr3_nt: TGCAGCGTTGGACAGGGGGCGGTAGGCTACACCTTC
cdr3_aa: CSVGQGAVGYTF

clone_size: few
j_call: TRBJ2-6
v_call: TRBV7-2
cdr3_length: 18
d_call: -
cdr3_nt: TGTGCCAGCAGCCGCAAGGGACAATCACCCTCTGGGGCCAACGTCCTGACTTTC
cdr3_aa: CASSRKGQSPSGANVLTF

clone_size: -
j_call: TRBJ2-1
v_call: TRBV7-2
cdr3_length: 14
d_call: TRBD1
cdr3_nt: TGTGCCAGCAGCTCCCCGACAGGGGTCTATGAGCAGTTCTTC
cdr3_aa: CASSSPTGVYEQFF

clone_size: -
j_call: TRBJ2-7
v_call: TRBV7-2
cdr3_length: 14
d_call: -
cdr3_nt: TGTGCCAGCAGCCGTAACACAGGGACCTACGAGCAGTACTTC
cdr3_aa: CASSRNTGTYEQYF

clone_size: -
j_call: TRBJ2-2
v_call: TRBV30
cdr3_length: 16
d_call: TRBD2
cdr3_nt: TGTGCCTGGAGTGTTGGCGGGAGGCTGATCCCCGGGGAGCTGTTTTTT
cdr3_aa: CAWSVGGRLIPGELFF

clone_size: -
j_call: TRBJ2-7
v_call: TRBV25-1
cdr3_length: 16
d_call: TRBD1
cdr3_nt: TGTGCCAGCAGTGAAGGTTTGACAGGGGGAGTAGACGAGCAGTACTTC
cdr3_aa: CASSEGLTGGVDEQYF

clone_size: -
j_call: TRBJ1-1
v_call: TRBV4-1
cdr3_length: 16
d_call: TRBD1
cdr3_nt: TGCGCCAGCAGCCAACTCCTGGACAGGGGAGGGACTGAAGCTTTCTTT
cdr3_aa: CASSQLLDRGGTEAFF

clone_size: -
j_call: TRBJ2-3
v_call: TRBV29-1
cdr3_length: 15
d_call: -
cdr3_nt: TGCAGCGTTGGGATTTCAGGAATAAGCACAGATACGCAGTATTTT
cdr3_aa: CSVGISGISTDTQYF

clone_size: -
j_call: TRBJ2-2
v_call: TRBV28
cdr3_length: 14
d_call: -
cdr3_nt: TGTGCCAGCAGTTTTTTAATTAACACCGGGGAGCTGTTTTTT
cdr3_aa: CASSFLINTGELFF

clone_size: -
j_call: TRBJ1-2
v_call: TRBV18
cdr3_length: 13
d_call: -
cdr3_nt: TGTGCCAGCACCTCTCAGTCTAACTATGGCTACACCTTC
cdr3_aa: CASTSQSNYGYTF

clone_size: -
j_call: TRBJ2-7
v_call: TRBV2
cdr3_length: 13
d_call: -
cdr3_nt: TGTGCCAGCAATCGAGCGGGTCCCTACGAGCAGTACTTC
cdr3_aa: CASNRAGPYEQYF

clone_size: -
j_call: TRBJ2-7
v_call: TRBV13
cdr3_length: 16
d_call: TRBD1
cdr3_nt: TGTGCCAGCAGCTCCCCCGGGACAGGGAGGGTCTACGAGCAGTACTTC
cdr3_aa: CASSSPGTGRVYEQYF

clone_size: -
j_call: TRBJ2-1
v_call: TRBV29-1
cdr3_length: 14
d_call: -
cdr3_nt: TGCAGCGTTGAAGGGCGGGCAGCTTACAATGAGCAGTTCTTC
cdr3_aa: CSVEGRAAYNEQFF

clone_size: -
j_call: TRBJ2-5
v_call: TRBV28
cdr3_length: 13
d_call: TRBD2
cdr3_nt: TGTGCCGGCCGGACTAGCAGCCAAGAGACCCAGTACTTC
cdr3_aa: CAGRTSSQETQYF

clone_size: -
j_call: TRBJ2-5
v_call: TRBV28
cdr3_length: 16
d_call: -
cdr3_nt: TGTGCCAGCAGTTTCCCCCTGACTAGAACTAATGAGACCCAGTACTTC
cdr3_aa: CASSFPLTRTNETQYF

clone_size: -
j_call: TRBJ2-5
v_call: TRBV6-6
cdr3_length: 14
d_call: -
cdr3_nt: TGTGCCAGCAGTTACTCCTTGACTCAAGAGACCCAGTACTTC
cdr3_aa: CASSYSLTQETQYF

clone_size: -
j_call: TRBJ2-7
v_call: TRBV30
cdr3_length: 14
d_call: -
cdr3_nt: TGTGCCTGGAGCCCGGGACTGGGTACCTACGAGCAGTACTTC
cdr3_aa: CAWSPGLGTYEQYF

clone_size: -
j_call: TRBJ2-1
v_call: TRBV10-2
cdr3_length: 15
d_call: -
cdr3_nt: TGCGCCAGCAGTGAGGGGGCGGGATTATACAATGAGCAGTTCTTC
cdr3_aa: CASSEGAGLYNEQFF

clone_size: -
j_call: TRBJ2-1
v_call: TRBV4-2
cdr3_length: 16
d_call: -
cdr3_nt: TGTGCCAGCAGCCGTAATGCGGGCGGGGCGATCAATGAGCAGTTCTTC
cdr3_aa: CASSRNAGGAINEQFF

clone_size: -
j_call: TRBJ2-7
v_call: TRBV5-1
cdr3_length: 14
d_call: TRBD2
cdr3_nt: TGCGCCAGCAGCTTCCGGGGAGGGGACTACGAGCAGTACTTC
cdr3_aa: CASSFRGGDYEQYF

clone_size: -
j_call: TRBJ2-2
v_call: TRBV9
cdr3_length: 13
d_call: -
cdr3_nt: TGTGCCAGCAGCCAAGGGGTTACCGGGGAGCTGTTTTTT
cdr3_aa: CASSQGVTGELFF

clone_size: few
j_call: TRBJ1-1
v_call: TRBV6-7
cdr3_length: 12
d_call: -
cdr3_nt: TGTGCCAGCAGCCGAGGGTACACTGAAGCTTTCTTT
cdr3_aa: CASSRGYTEAFF

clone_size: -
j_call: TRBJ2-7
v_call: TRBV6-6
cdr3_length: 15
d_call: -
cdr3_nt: TGTGCCAGCAGTTCGCGCCGGGAATTGTCCTACGAGCAGTACTTC
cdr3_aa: CASSSRRELSYEQYF

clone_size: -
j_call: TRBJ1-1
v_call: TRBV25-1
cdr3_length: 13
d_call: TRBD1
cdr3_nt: TGTGCCAGTGAGGACAGGGGAGTGGCTGAAGCTTTCTTT
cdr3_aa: CASEDRGVAEAFF